These 5 T cell receptor beta chains were all obtained from the same sample, sequenced in a study of human T cells and chemical hapten exposure (dated by TCRdb to the early 2020s). The library was built by means of RACE. Instrument used: NextSeq 500. In-frame beta chains were kept once TCRdb had trimmed the public reads at Q25 with fastp and called clones with MiXCR. Each record represents a unique CDR3 protein, reported with the most common genes and DNA among its rows. Counted in this sample were 60,000 to 65,000 distinct CDR3 sequences; 11% of them appeared once. 2% to 3% of the sample comes from the top ten. The time point label, as the study defines it: patch test 3, about 24 weeks after DPC sensitization. Explained via the paper, the treatment or condition label denotes: therapeutic diphenylcyclopropenone sensitization with weekly scalp DPC. This specimen was whole blood, taken in connection with sensitization to the hapten diphenylcyclopropenone (DPC). The receptors here all came from a woman under 40 with alopecia areata. Some clones in this sample may be carry-over from other donors' samples.

This sequence joins TRBV2 and TRBJ1-2; D call uncertain. CDR3 length equals 16 residues. V lost 3 bases and J lost 2, with 16 bases in between. Looked up from germline, CDR1 is SNHLY and CDR2 is FYNNEI. The CDR3 DNA reads TGTGCCAGCAGTGATTTACCCGGAACTCTGAACTATGGCTACACCTTC. It encodes CASSDLPGTLNYGYTF.

This chain connects TRBV7-8 to TRBJ2-1, with 13 positions matching TRBD2. The ends lost 5 bases at V and 0 bases at J; junction bases unmatched: 4. Germline lookup yields CDR1 SGHVS and CDR2 FQNEAQ. CDR3 length equals 17 residues. CDR3 loop: CASSLRLAGGSYNEQFF. The CDR3 bases are TGTGCCAGCAGCCTCCGACTAGCGGGAGGCTCCTACAATGAGCAGTTCTTC.

This clonotype was seen a handful of times. The chain uses TRBV12-3 or TRBV12-4 and TRBJ2-3; 10 positions agree with TRBD2. The CDR3 is made up of 16 amino acids. Trimming took 3 bases from V and 1 from J; bases not matched to a gene: 4. The CDR3 region has the DNA TGTGCCAGCAGTTTCCCCGGGACTAGCGGCACAGATACGCAGTATTTT. Protein sequence: CASSFPGTSGTDTQYF.

This clonotype appeared a few times. This sequence joins TRBV29-1 and TRBJ1-2; TRBD1 might be the D (5 bases). V lost 2 bases and J lost 9, with 16 bases in between. In germline, CDR1 is SQVTM, CDR2 ANQGSEA. There are 13 residues in the CDR3. The CDR3 DNA reads TGCAGCGTTGAAACGGTCCAGGGACGGAGCTACACCTTC. It is translated as CSVETVQGRSYTF.

This clonotype was seen just once. Without the conserved terminal phenylalanine or tryptophan, this CDR3 likely stems from a read error. The J gene is TRBJ1-1, the V gene TRBV6-5; tentatively, D is TRBD1 (5 bases). CDR3 size: 14 residues. CDR1 MNHEY and CDR2 SVGAGI come from the germline V gene. The germline V and J ends were trimmed by 4 bases and 4 bases, with 13 bases remaining between them. The CDR3 reads CASSFGARITEAFL. The DNA for the CDR3 is TGTGCCAGCAGTTTCGGGGCGAGGATCACTGAAGCTTTCTTA.